This T cell receptor (beta chain) was sequenced for a study of CD8+CD57+ T cells in acquired aplastic anemia listed by TCRdb under 2018. Context from the whole study: A mean of roughly 3.2 ug of DNA, ranging from about 0.2 to 27.4 ug, was extracted from sorted CD4+ and CD8+ cells. For healthy donor samples, the average read count was about 9.9 million for CD4+ cells and roughly 11 million for CD8+ cells.

TCR repertoires of sorted CD4+ and CD8+ blood T cells from severe aplastic anemia patients and healthy subjects were deep-sequenced in the study. Ficoll-Paque density gradient centrifugation was used to isolate peripheral blood mononuclear cells. CD4+ and CD8+ T cells were sorted by FACS or magnetic beads before DNA extraction. CDR1 and CDR2 are read off the germline V gene as SNHLY and FYNNEI. V was cut back by 6 bases and J by 4 bases, leaving a gap of 18 bases between them. The CDR3 holds 15 amino acids from the cysteine to the phenylalanine. Left in the record is the CDR3 DNA by itself, 45 bases read in frame from the first base. Comments on this clonotype: The antigen it binds to is not known. No base-level quality is on record; no much larger clone is a single base apart.

Summary of the overall study and its limitations: Although 25 to 30 CD8+ CDR3 sequences were shared by patients and controls, these sequences appeared highly expressed in patients and within the immunodominant clones of patients. No significant difference in CD8+ Simpson's diversity was found between patients and healthy controls (P=0.060).

TCR beta VDJ combination and CDR3 sequence profiling used genomic DNA as the template. An Illumina HiSeq 2000 was the platform used for TCR repertoire sequencing. The study's own analysis went as follows. Repertoires were assessed using TRBV/TRBJ rearrangement plots, CDR3 size and DJ length profiles, and Simpson's diversity index. The most abundant DNA sequence in the deep sequencing data was defined as the immunodominant clone. CDR3 amino acid sequences were checked for sharing across subjects and were also compared against the VDJdb database and published repertoires. TCRdb took the public reads, trimmed them with fastp at Q25, ran MiXCR for clone calling and kept in-frame beta chains. Entries are consolidated by CDR3 protein sequence, retaining the most common genes and DNA. The V and J calls here are based on TCRdb, not the publication. The sample table holds 100,000 to 150,000 distinct CDR3 sequences, of which roughly 50% were seen once. Clones ranked in the top ten supply 2% to 3% of the sample.

Sequencing input: sorted CD4+, CD8+, or CD8+CD57+ T cells (not recorded which) from PBMCs. This chain is built from TRBV2 and TRBJ1-2; no D gene is confidently identified. The clonotype originates from a human donor in good health, serving as a control. The CDR3 reads as follows: CASRPRIDTIYGYTF. The DNA is as follows: TGTGCCAGCAGACCCCGGATAGACACAATCTATGGCTACACCTTC. Where the CDR3 stops, the reference TRBV2 and TRBJ1-2 genes take over; the full variable domain is EPEVTQTPSHQVTQMGQEVILRCVPISNHLYFYWYRQILGQKVEFLVSFYNNEISEKSEIFDDQFSVERPDGSNFTLKIRSTKLEDSAMYFCASRPRIDTIYGYTFGSGTRLTVV.